This TCR beta chain was captured by sequencing in a study of monozygotic twins with inflammatory bowel disease. CDR1 and CDR2 from the germline V gene are DFQATT and SNEGSKA (reference sequence). The length of the CDR3 is 16 residues. TCRdb reprocessed the 5' RACE reads and stores each CDR3 protein as one record, lacking DNA. The repertoire table contains some 170,000 distinct CDR3 sequences. Input material: blood. The receptor comes from a human donor with ulcerative colitis or Crohn's disease, or a healthy co-twin of an affected twin (not recorded which). The rearrangement uses TRBV20-1 and TRBJ1-5; TCRdb calls TRBD1, which cannot be checked without DNA. The CDR3 is CSAGRGGEVDNQPQHF.